Below, 10 T cell receptor beta chains from the same sample are listed, as sequenced in a study of blood T cell repertoires in COVID-19. Assay: immunoSEQ multiplex PCR; the TCRdb copy retains only in-frame clones and omits some. Of 250,000 to 350,000 clones detected, 85% to 90% appear once; the ten largest clones hold 8% to 13%. Sequenced input: PBMCs or T cells enriched from blood (not recorded which). The origin of the receptors is a woman younger than 30 who had recovered from COVID-19.

The rearrangement links TRBV12-3 or TRBV12-4 to TRBJ1-5, with 7 bases that match TRBD1. CDR3 length: 11 amino acids. V was pared by 6 bases and J by 12 bases, with 5 bases of the junction left unmatched. The CDR3 region is CASRGDSVQHF. The CDR3 DNA is TGTGCCAGCAGGGGGGACAGTGTCCAGCATTTT.

The gene calls are TRBV5-1 and TRBJ2-1; perhaps TRBD1 as D (7 bases). The CDR3 spans 14 residues. V lost 4 bases and J 3 bases, leaving 11 bases between the germline ends. Germline V gene sequence: CDR1 SGHRS, CDR2 YFSETQ. The CDR3 region is CASSAGTDYNEQFF. The DNA of the CDR3 is TGCGCCAGCAGCGCGGGGACAGACTACAATGAGCAGTTCTTC.

V usage is TRBV2 and J usage is TRBJ2-1; 11 bases match TRBD2. CDR1 is SNHLY and CDR2 is FYNNEI in the germline V gene. Trimming at V came to 7 bases and at J to 5 bases, leaving 4 bases not matched to a gene. This CDR3 comprises 14 residues. In DNA, the CDR3 is TGTGCCAGCAAACGACTAGCGGGAAACAATGAGCAGTTCTTC. It is translated as CASKRLAGNNEQFF. The complete variable domain, with remaining parts taken from reference TRBV2 and TRBJ2-1, reads EPEVTQTPSHQVTQMGQEVILRCVPISNHLYFYWYRQILGQKVEFLVSFYNNEISEKSEIFDDQFSVERPDGSNFTLKIRSTKLEDSAMYFCASKRLAGNNEQFFGPGTRLTVL.

The chain joins TRBV5-1 to TRBJ1-2, with TRBD1 matching over 7 bases. This CDR3 has 13 amino acids. The germline V gene encodes CDR1 SGHRS and CDR2 YFSETQ. Trimming removed 3 bases from V and 8 bases from J; junction bases left unmatched: 7. The CDR3 sequence: CASSSTGAAGYTF. Here the CDR3 DNA reads TGCGCCAGCAGCTCTACAGGGGCTGCAGGCTACACCTTC.

V usage is TRBV24-1 and J usage is TRBJ2-1, with 9 bases identical to TRBD1. This CDR3 has 16 amino acids. J was trimmed by 9 bases and V by 4 bases; bases with no gene match: 12. Per the germline V gene, CDR1 is KGHDR and CDR2 is SFDVKD. The CDR3: CATSDTGQGSEGEQFF. DNA for the CDR3: TGTGCCACCAGTGACACGGGACAGGGAAGTGAAGGTGAGCAGTTCTTC.

This chain connects TRBV19 to TRBJ2-1; D is possibly TRBD2 (5 bases). Trimming removed 4 bases at V and 8 bases at J, with 18 bases between. This CDR3 has 15 residues. Germline CDR1 is LNHDA and CDR2 is SQIVND (reference sequence). The CDR3 nucleotides are TGTGCCAGTAGTACGTTCCTCGGGCGGGCGGATGAGCAGTTCTTC. It yields the protein CASSTFLGRADEQFF.

The rearrangement joins TRBV3-1 (or the pseudogene TRBV3-2) to TRBJ1-2; D may be TRBD1 (5 bases). The CDR3 sequence is 14 residues long. The V gene's germline CDR1 is LGHDT and CDR2 YNNKEL (reference sequence). The V gene lost 1 base and the J gene lost 0 bases, with 6 bases spanning the gap. CDR3 in amino acids: CASSQGGPNYGYTF. CDR3 coding DNA: TGTGCCAGCAGCCAAGGGGGCCCTAACTATGGCTACACCTTC.

This chain uses TRBV7-9 with TRBJ1-3, with D unresolved. Trimming removed 5 bases at V and 2 bases at J, with 13 bases between. The CDR3 sequence is 15 residues long. Looked up from germline, CDR1 is SEHNR and CDR2 is FQNEAQ (reference sequence). The CDR3 loop reads CASSRGGTAGNTIYF. In nucleotides, the CDR3 is TGTGCCAGCAGCCGCGGCGGTACGGCTGGAAACACCATATATTTT.

The J gene is TRBJ1-3, the V gene TRBV4-1; the match to TRBD1 covers 7 bases. V lost 2 bases, J lost 0 bases, and 4 bases stayed unmatched. CDR1 is MGHRA and CDR2 is YSYEKL in the germline V gene. The CDR3 is 16 amino acids. The CDR3 coding sequence is TGCGCCAGCAGCCAAAATGGGACAGACTCTGGAAACACCATATATTTT. Protein: CASSQNGTDSGNTIYF.

V is TRBV5-1 and J is TRBJ1-4; 8 bases fit TRBD1. The trim removed 4 bases at V and 5 bases at J, leaving 4 bases unmatched. The CDR3 loop spans 14 amino acids. The germline V gene encodes CDR1 SGHRS and CDR2 YFSETQ. The CDR3 DNA follows: TGCGCCAGCAGCCGGACAGGGTTAAATGAAAAACTGTTTTTT. Its protein is CASSRTGLNEKLFF. The whole variable domain, filled in from reference TRBV5-1 and TRBJ1-4, reads KAGVTQTPRYLIKTRGQQVTLSCSPISGHRSVSWYQQTPGQGLQFLFEYFSETQRNKGNFPGRFSGRQFSNSRSEMNVSTLELGDSALYLCASSRTGLNEKLFFGSGTQLSVL.